This T cell receptor (beta chain) was observed in a study of Ad26.COV2.S vaccination and SARS-CoV-2 variants. Whole-study context: Administration of Ad26.COV2.S was intramuscular, either once or twice 56 days apart.

Study observations and caveats: Vaccinated individuals (as opposed to placebo recipients) had higher spike-specific TCR breadth.

A word on this clone: Its cognate antigen is unknown.

Using immunoSEQ multiplex PCR, the repertoire was profiled, and TCRdb retains in-frame clones only, with some absent. The sample holds about 350,000 clones, 80% to 90% seen once. As to treatment: 19 received Ad26.COV2.S at low or high dose, single or two shots; 5 received placebo; per-sample allocation not given. Sampling took place 63 days after the first vaccine or placebo injection. Based in Boston, the donor was an adult of 18-55 years. The origin of this receptor is a person between 18 and 65 years old who received the Ad26.COV2.S COVID-19 vaccine or a placebo. The specimen comprised peripheral blood, sampled in a trial of Ad26.COV2.S vaccine versus placebo.

Here the CDR3 reads CASRGGTDLGTQYF. CDR3 DNA: TGTGCCAGCAGGGGCGGGACAGACCTAGGAACGCAGTATTTT. V is TRBV2 and J is TRBJ2-3; a possible D gene is TRBD1 (7 bases). The V end lost 6 bases, the J end lost 9 bases, and 19 bases lay between the germline ends. Germline V gives CDR1 SNHLY, CDR2 FYNNEI. The length of the CDR3 is 14 residues.